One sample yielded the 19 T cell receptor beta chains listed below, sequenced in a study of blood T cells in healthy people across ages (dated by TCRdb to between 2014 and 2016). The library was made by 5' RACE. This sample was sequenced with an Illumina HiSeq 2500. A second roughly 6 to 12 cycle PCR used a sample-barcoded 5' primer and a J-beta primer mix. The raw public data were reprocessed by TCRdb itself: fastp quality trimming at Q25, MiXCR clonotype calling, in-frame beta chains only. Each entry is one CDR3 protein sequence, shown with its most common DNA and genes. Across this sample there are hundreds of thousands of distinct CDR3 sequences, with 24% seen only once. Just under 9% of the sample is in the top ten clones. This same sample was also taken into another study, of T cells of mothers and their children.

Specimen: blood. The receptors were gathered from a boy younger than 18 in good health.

The CDR3, as DNA: TGTGCCTGGAGTAGGTTATACGAGCAGTACTTC. As protein: CAWSRLYEQYF. J is TRBJ2-7 and V is TRBV30; no reliable D call. The germline V and J ends were trimmed by 2 bases and 4 bases, with 6 bases remaining between them. Germline V CDR1 and CDR2: GTSNPN, SVGIG (reference sequence). The CDR3 totals 11 residues. Supplemented by reference TRBV30 and TRBJ2-7, the full variable domain reads SQTIHQWPATLVQPVGSPLSLECTVEGTSNPNLYWYRQAAGRGLQLLFYSVGIGQISSEVPQNLSASRPQDRQFILSSKKLLLSDSGFYLCAWSRLYEQYFGPGTRLTVT.

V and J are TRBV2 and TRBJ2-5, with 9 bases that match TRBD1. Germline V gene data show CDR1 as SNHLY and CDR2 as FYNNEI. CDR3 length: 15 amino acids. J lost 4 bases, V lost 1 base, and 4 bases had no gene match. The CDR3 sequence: CASSEGTGDGETQYF. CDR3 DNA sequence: TGTGCCAGCAGTGAAGGGACAGGGGATGGAGAGACCCAGTACTTC.

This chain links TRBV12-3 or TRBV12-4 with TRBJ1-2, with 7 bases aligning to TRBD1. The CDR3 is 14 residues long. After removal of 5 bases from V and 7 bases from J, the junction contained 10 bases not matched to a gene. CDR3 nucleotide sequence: TGTGCCAGCAGTCCCCTACGAGGGGGCGGTGGCTACACCTTC. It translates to CASSPLRGGGGYTF.

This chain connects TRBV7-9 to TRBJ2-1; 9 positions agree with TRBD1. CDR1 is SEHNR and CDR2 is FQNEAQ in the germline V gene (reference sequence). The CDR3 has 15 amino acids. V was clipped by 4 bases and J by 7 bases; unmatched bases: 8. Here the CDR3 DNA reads TGTGCCAGCAGCTCTACACAGGGGGCTAGGAATGAGCAGTTCTTC. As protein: CASSSTQGARNEQFF.

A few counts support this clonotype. The CDR3 region has the DNA TGTGCCAGCAGCTTGGCGGGGGTACCCTCTGGAAACACCATATATTTT. Translating it yields CASSLAGVPSGNTIYF. The chain has TRBV5-6 and TRBJ1-3; D might be TRBD1 (5 bases). The CDR3 runs 16 residues. Germline V lookup: CDR1 SGHDT, CDR2 YYEEEE. Trimming pared 0 bases from V and 0 bases from J, leaving 10 bases between.

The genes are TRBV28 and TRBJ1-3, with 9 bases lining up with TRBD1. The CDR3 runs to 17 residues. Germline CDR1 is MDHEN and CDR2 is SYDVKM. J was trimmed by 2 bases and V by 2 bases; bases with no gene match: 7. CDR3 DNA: TGTGCCAGCAGTTTAGGGTTGGGACAGGGAGCTGGAAACACCATATATTTT. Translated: CASSLGLGQGAGNTIYF.

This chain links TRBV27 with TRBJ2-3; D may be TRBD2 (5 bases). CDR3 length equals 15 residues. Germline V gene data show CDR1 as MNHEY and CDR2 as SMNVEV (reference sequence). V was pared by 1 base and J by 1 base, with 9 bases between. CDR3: CASSLYGIGTDTQYF. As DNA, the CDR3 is TGTGCCAGCAGTTTATACGGGATCGGCACAGATACGCAGTATTTT.

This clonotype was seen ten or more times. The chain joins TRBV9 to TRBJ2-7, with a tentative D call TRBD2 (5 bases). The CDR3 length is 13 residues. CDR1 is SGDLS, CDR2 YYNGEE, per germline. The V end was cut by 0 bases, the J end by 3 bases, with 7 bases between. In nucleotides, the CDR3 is TGTGCCAGCAGCGTAGGGGGAGACTACGAGCAGTACTTC. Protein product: CASSVGGDYEQYF.

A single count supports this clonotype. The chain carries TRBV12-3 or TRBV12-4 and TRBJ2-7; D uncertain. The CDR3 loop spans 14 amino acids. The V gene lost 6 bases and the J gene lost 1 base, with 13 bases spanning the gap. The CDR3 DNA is TGTGCCAGCAGGTTGAGGCAATGGTCCTACGAGCAGTACTTC. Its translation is CASRLRQWSYEQYF.

The CDR3 loop reads CASRISPGLEETQYF. CDR3 DNA: TGCGCCAGCAGAATTTCTCCGGGACTAGAAGAGACCCAGTACTTC. V is TRBV5-1 and J is TRBJ2-5; 8 nucleotides match TRBD2. The junction had 9 bases not matched to a gene; V was cut back by 5 bases and J by 3 bases. From germline, CDR1 is SGHRS and CDR2 YFSETQ. There are 15 residues in the CDR3.

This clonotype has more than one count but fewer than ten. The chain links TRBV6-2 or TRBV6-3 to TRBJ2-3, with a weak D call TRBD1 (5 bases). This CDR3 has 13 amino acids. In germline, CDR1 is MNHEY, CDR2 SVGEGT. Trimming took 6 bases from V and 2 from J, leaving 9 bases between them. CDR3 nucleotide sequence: TGTGCCAGCAGGAGACAGAACACAGATACGCAGTATTTT. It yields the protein CASRRQNTDTQYF.

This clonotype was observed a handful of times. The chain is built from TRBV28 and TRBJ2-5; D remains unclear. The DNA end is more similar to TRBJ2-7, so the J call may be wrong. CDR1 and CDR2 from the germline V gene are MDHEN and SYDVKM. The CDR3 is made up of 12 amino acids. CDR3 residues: CASSTDVYEQYF. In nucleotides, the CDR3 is TGTGCCAGCAGTACGGACGTATACGAGCAGTACTTC.

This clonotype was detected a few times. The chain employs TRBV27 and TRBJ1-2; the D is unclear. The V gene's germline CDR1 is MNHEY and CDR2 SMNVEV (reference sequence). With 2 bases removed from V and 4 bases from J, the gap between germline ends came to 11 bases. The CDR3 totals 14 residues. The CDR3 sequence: CASSLSSGGYGYTF. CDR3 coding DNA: TGTGCCAGCAGTTTAAGTTCCGGAGGCTATGGCTACACCTTC.

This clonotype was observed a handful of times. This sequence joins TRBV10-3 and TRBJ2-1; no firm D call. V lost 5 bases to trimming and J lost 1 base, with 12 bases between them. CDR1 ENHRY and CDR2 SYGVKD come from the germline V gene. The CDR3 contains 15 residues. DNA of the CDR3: TGTGCCATCAGTCCCGAGCTGGTGTCCTACAATGAGCAGTTCTTC. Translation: CAISPELVSYNEQFF.

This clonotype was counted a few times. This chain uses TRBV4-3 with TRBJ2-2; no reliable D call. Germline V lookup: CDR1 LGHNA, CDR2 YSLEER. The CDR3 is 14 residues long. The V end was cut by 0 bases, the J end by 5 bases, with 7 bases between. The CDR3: CASSQDRKTGELFF. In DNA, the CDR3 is TGCGCCAGCAGCCAAGATCGAAAGACCGGGGAGCTGTTTTTT.

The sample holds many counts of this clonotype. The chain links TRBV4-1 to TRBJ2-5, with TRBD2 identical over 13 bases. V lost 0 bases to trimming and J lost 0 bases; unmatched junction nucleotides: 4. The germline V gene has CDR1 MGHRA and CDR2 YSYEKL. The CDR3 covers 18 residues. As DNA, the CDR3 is TGCGCCAGCAGCCAAGAACTAGCGGGAGGGAGGTACCAAGAGACCCAGTACTTC. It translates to CASSQELAGGRYQETQYF.

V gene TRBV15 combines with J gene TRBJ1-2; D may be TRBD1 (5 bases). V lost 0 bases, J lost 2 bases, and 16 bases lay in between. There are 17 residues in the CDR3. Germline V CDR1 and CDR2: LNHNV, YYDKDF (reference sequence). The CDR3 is CATSRDAPYQGNYGYTF. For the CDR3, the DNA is TGTGCCACCAGCAGAGATGCCCCCTACCAGGGCAACTATGGCTACACCTTC.

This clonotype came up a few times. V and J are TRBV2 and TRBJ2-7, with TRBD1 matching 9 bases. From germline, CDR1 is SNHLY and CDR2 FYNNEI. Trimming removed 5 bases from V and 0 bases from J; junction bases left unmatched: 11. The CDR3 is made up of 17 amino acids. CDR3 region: CASSSGTGTFRSYEQYF. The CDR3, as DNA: TGTGCCAGCAGTTCCGGGACAGGGACGTTCCGCTCCTACGAGCAGTACTTC.

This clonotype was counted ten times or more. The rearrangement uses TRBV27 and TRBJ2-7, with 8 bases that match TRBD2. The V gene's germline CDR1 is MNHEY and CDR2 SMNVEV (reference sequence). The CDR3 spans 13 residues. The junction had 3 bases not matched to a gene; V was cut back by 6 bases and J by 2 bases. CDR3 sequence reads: CASSLGRAYEQYF. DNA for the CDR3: TGTGCCAGCAGCCTCGGGAGGGCCTACGAGCAGTACTTC.